These 26 T cell receptor beta chains originate from one sample sequenced in a study of T cells after yellow fever vaccination. TCRdb processed the 5' RACE reads anew with MiXCR; each CDR3 protein has one entry. This sample has 240,000 or so distinct CDR3 sequences; about 7% occur once, and the top ten carry roughly 0.86%. The sample in question was CD4+ T cells sorted from PBMCs, obtained 15 days after the yellow fever booster vaccination. These receptors all stem from a young man who received the YFV17D yellow fever vaccine.

This clonotype has a count of ten or more. V is TRBV7-2 and J is TRBJ2-1; D tentatively reads TRBD1 or TRBD2 (5 bases each). The CDR3 spans 15 residues. With 3 bases removed from V and 0 bases from J, the gap between germline ends came to 9 bases. Germline V gene sequence: CDR1 SGHTA, CDR2 FQGNSA. CDR3 protein: CASSFGTRSYNEQFF. The DNA of the CDR3 is TGTGCCAGCAGCTTCGGGACCCGCTCCTACAATGAGCAGTTCTTC.

V usage is TRBV9 and J usage is TRBJ1-4; 8 nucleotides line up with TRBD1. This CDR3 spans 18 amino acids. Per germline, CDR1 SGDLS and CDR2 YYNGEE. The V segment lost 4 bases and the J segment 0 bases; nucleotides outside the gene matches: 11. The CDR3 protein is CASSPSGQAFATNEKLFF. The CDR3 DNA sequence: TGTGCCAGCAGCCCATCGGGACAGGCTTTTGCAACTAATGAAAAACTGTTTTTT.

At least ten counts were recorded for this clonotype. The chain links TRBV20-1 to TRBJ2-3; 9 nucleotides agree with TRBD2. From germline, CDR1 is DFQATT and CDR2 SNEGSKA (reference sequence). With 5 bases clipped from V and 2 bases from J, the junction kept 8 bases outside the gene matches. This CDR3 has 15 amino acids. The CDR3 nucleotides are TGCAGTGCTCTAAATGGCGGGAGGGTCACAGATACGCAGTATTTT. It translates to CSALNGGRVTDTQYF.

The sample holds many counts of this clonotype. The V and J genes are TRBV12-3 or TRBV12-4 and TRBJ2-3, with 7 nucleotides matching TRBD2. The CDR3 runs to 14 residues. With 5 bases clipped from V and 4 bases from J, the junction kept 6 bases outside the gene matches. CDR3 residues: CASSESGVSDTQYF. CDR3 nucleotide sequence: TGTGCCAGCAGTGAGAGCGGGGTATCAGATACGCAGTATTTT.

The chain links TRBV20-1 to TRBJ1-2; TRBD1 might be the D (6 bases). The CDR3 is 12 amino acids. Germline CDR1 and CDR2: DFQATT and SNEGSKA (reference sequence). With 3 bases removed from V and 8 bases from J, the gap between germline ends came to 13 bases. The CDR3 sequence: CSARGGGRGYTF. The CDR3 DNA sequence: TGCAGTGCTAGGGGAGGGGGGAGAGGCTACACCTTC.

The genes are TRBV5-1 and TRBJ2-1, with D unclear. CDR1 is SGHRS, CDR2 YFSETQ, per germline. V lost 0 bases to trimming and J lost 2 bases, with 9 bases between them. The CDR3 contains 15 residues. This chain's CDR3 is CASSLEHQTYNEQFF. Here the CDR3 DNA reads TGCGCCAGCAGCTTGGAACACCAGACCTACAATGAGCAGTTCTTC.

Many counts were recorded for this clonotype. The CDR3 protein is CASRGTPSYEQFF. The DNA of the CDR3 is TGTGCCAGCAGGGGGACTCCTAGCTATGAGCAGTTCTTC. V is TRBV28 and J is TRBJ2-1; TRBD2 might be the D (6 bases). Trimming removed 6 bases from V and 8 bases from J, with 14 bases in between. CDR3 size: 13 residues. Germline loops: CDR1 MDHEN, CDR2 SYDVKM.

The chain links TRBV12-3 or TRBV12-4 to TRBJ2-1; TRBD2 matches 8 bases. The CDR3 spans 13 residues. DNA of the CDR3: TGTGCGACCGGAGATTCGGGAGGGAGAGAGCAGTTCTTC. This sequence encodes CATGDSGGREQFF.

The rearrangement uses TRBV5-1 and TRBJ2-7; TRBD1 agrees at 9 bases. V shed 4 bases and J 0 bases; nucleotides not matched to a gene: 8. Germline CDR1 and CDR2: SGHRS and YFSETQ. This CDR3 comprises 16 residues. In DNA form, the CDR3 reads TGCGCCAGCAGCCCAGATACAGGGGGCAGCTCCTACGAGCAGTACTTC. Its protein product is CASSPDTGGSSYEQYF.

This clonotype was observed a handful of times. The V gene is TRBV19, the J gene TRBJ2-7; 8 bases align to TRBD1. Germline V gene lookup returns CDR1 LNHDA and CDR2 SQIVND (reference sequence). This CDR3 has 14 amino acids. J lost 3 bases, V lost 5 bases, and 6 bases had no gene match. The CDR3 is CASSGQGAGYEQYF. The CDR3 DNA follows: TGTGCCAGTAGTGGCCAGGGGGCAGGCTACGAGCAGTACTTC.

This clonotype was detected many times. V gene TRBV12-3 or TRBV12-4 combines with J gene TRBJ1-5; no firm D call. The CDR3 covers 13 residues. Deletions cut 2 bases from V and 9 bases from J, with 11 bases between. CDR3 DNA sequence: TGTGCCAGCAGTTTAATGAAGGAGGGGCCCCAGCATTTT. Translated: CASSLMKEGPQHF.

This clonotype appeared once. This sequence may be a read error, since a much larger clone differs from it by one base. In nucleotides, the CDR3 is TGTGCCAGCAGTCCGGACAACGCCTACGAGCAGTACTTC. It specifies CASSPDNAYEQYF. The chain joins TRBV12-3 or TRBV12-4 to TRBJ2-7; possibly TRBD1 for D (5 bases). V dropped 5 bases and J dropped 2 bases, with 10 bases sitting between them. CDR3 length: 13 amino acids.

This chain uses TRBV5-1 with TRBJ2-5, with TRBD2 identical over 8 bases. The V gene's germline CDR1 is SGHRS and CDR2 YFSETQ. The J segment lost 4 bases and the V segment lost 4 bases, leaving 15 bases of the junction unmatched. This CDR3 is 17 amino acids long. CDR3 loop: CASSPIASQLAVETQYF. In DNA, the CDR3 is TGCGCCAGCAGCCCCATTGCGAGCCAACTAGCGGTAGAGACCCAGTACTTC.

The genes are TRBV7-2 and TRBJ2-7, with TRBD2 identical over 10 bases. The V gene's germline CDR1 is SGHTA and CDR2 FQGNSA. V shed 3 bases and J 2 bases; nucleotides not matched to a gene: 4. The CDR3 runs 15 residues. For the CDR3, the DNA is TGTGCCAGCAGCTTTGGACTAGCGGTAGCCTACGAGCAGTACTTC. It codes for CASSFGLAVAYEQYF.

This clonotype was observed many times. This chain joins TRBV7-3 and TRBJ2-3; 8 bases agree with TRBD1. Germline V gene lookup returns CDR1 SGHTA and CDR2 FQGTGA. The CDR3 contains 17 residues. Trimming removed 5 bases from V and 4 bases from J; junction bases left unmatched: 14. The CDR3 DNA reads TGTGCCAGCAGCCCCCGAGTTGGGACAGGCGGGTCAGATACGCAGTATTTT. This encodes CASSPRVGTGGSDTQYF.

This clonotype was found many times. V and J are TRBV11-2 and TRBJ2-5; 7 bases are a match to TRBD2. Germline V gene lookup returns CDR1 SGHAT and CDR2 FQNNGV. After removal of 3 bases from V and 4 bases from J, the junction contained 8 bases not matched to a gene. This CDR3 is 15 amino acids long. This CDR3 is CASSFGLADLETQYF. For the CDR3, the DNA is TGTGCCAGCAGCTTTGGCCTAGCGGACTTAGAGACCCAGTACTTC. Together with reference TRBV11-2 and TRBJ2-5, the CDR3 gives the full variable domain: EAGVAQSPRYKIIEKRQSVAFWCNPISGHATLYWYQQILGQGPKLLIQFQNNGVVDDSQLPKDRFSAERLKGVDSTLKIQPAKLEDSAVYLCASSFGLADLETQYFGPGTRLLVL.

This clonotype was observed a few times. This chain uses TRBV5-1 with TRBJ2-2, with TRBD2 identical over 10 bases. This CDR3 is built from 15 residues. Germline CDR1 SGHRS, CDR2 YFSETQ. Trimming cost V 3 bases and J 6 bases; bases outside gene matches: 5. The CDR3 here is CASSSSGSLAGELFF. The CDR3 DNA follows: TGCGCCAGCAGCTCTAGCGGGAGCTTGGCCGGGGAGCTGTTTTTT.

There are a few counts of this clonotype. The chain links TRBV11-2 to TRBJ2-2; 13 bases line up with TRBD2. V lost 6 bases and J lost 6; bases outside the gene matches: 1. Germline CDR1 and CDR2: SGHAT and FQNNGV. The CDR3 covers 14 residues. CDR3 sequence (DNA): TGTGCCAGCAGACTAGCGGGAGGGGCCGGGGAGCTGTTTTTT. Translation gives CASRLAGGAGELFF.

The chain combines TRBV21-1 with TRBJ2-4; no check of the table's D call, TRBD2, against the DNA was made. TRBV21-1 is a pseudogene segment. The CDR3 covers 11 residues. CDR3 sequence (DNA): TGTGCCAGCAGCAAAGGCGGGGGGTCGGTCTTC. Translated, it gives CASSKGGGSVF.

The gene calls are TRBV12-3 or TRBV12-4 and TRBJ1-1; D is unclear. The length of the CDR3 is 15 residues. The V end lost 5 bases, the J end lost 5 bases, and 18 bases lay between the germline ends. CDR3 residues: CASSKKYPLQTEAFF. CDR3 bases: TGTGCCAGCAGTAAAAAATACCCCCTACAGACTGAAGCTTTCTTT.

About this clonotype: The junction shows a germline mismatch at one end, possibly a read error. The chain has TRBV5-1 and TRBJ1-2; no definite D call. The CDR3 has 13 residues. Germline assignment: CDR1 SGHRS and CDR2 YFSETQ. CDR3 sequence (DNA): TGCGCCAGCAGCTTGGGCCGTGCGGAGGGCTGCACCTTC. Residues: CASSLGRAEGCTF.

This clonotype was counted only a few times. The chain joins TRBV7-8 to TRBJ2-4; the match to TRBD2 covers 9 bases. Germline V gene lookup returns CDR1 SGHVS and CDR2 FQNEAQ. This CDR3 is 15 amino acids long. The J segment lost 7 bases and the V segment lost 0 bases, leaving 4 bases of the junction unmatched. CDR3 sequence reads: CASSLAGTSLNIQYF. Here the CDR3 DNA reads TGTGCCAGCAGCTTAGCCGGGACTAGCTTGAACATTCAGTACTTC.

The chain combines TRBV6-1 with TRBJ2-7, with 9 positions matching TRBD1. After removal of 5 bases from V and 4 bases from J, the junction contained 9 bases not matched to a gene. CDR1 MNHNS and CDR2 SASEGT come from the germline V gene. The CDR3 consists of 15 residues. The CDR3 loop is CASSPRQGGLYEQYF. In DNA form, the CDR3 reads TGTGCCAGCAGTCCGAGACAGGGGGGACTATACGAGCAGTACTTC.

This clonotype came up many times. The gene calls are TRBV15 and TRBJ2-4; TRBD1 or TRBD2 may be the D gene (5 bases each). CDR3 length: 16 residues. The germline gives CDR1 LNHNV, CDR2 YYDKDF (reference sequence). Trimming removed 6 bases from V and 0 bases from J, with 15 bases in between. CDR3 bases: TGTGCCACCAGAGCCGGGGCGCGGCTAGCCAAAAACATTCAGTACTTC. Amino acids: CATRAGARLAKNIQYF.

The chain employs TRBV5-1 and TRBJ2-7, with no clear D. Trimming pared 3 bases from V and 9 bases from J, leaving 19 bases between. CDR1 and CDR2 from the germline V gene are SGHRS and YFSETQ. The CDR3 spans 14 residues. This CDR3 reads CASSSRLRPTGQYF. The DNA of the CDR3 is TGCGCCAGCAGCTCCAGGTTGCGGCCGACCGGGCAGTACTTC.

V usage is TRBV18 and J usage is TRBJ2-5; a weak D match, TRBD1 (6 bases). Per germline, CDR1 KGHSH and CDR2 LQKENI. The CDR3 is made up of 16 amino acids. Trimming pared 3 bases from V and 0 bases from J, leaving 14 bases between. CDR3 sequence: CASSPVQGHNQETQYF. The CDR3 DNA is TGTGCCAGCTCACCCGTTCAGGGGCATAACCAAGAGACCCAGTACTTC.